One TCR beta chain is described in this entry. The data are from a study of Ad26.COV2.S vaccination and SARS-CoV-2 variants. Looked up from germline, CDR1 is MNHEY and CDR2 is SMNVEV (reference sequence). The CDR3 length is 13 residues. The V end was cut by 1 base, the J end by 1 base, with 4 bases between. Sequencing was performed with immunoSEQ multiplex PCR; in TCRdb, only in-frame clones are kept and a portion is missing. The table records about 390,000 clones, around 85% of them present only once. Described treatment: 19 received Ad26.COV2.S at low or high dose, single or two shots; roughly five received placebo; per-sample allocation not given. Vaccine and placebo recipients were sampled on day 63 after the first injection.

The chain links TRBV27 to TRBJ1-1; D not resolved. The sample here was peripheral blood, taken in a trial of Ad26.COV2.S vaccine versus placebo. The sequence came from a person between 18 and 65 years old who received the Ad26.COV2.S COVID-19 vaccine or a placebo. The CDR3 region is CASSLFRNTEAFF. In DNA, the CDR3 is TGTGCCAGCAGTTTATTCCGGAACACTGAAGCTTTCTTT.